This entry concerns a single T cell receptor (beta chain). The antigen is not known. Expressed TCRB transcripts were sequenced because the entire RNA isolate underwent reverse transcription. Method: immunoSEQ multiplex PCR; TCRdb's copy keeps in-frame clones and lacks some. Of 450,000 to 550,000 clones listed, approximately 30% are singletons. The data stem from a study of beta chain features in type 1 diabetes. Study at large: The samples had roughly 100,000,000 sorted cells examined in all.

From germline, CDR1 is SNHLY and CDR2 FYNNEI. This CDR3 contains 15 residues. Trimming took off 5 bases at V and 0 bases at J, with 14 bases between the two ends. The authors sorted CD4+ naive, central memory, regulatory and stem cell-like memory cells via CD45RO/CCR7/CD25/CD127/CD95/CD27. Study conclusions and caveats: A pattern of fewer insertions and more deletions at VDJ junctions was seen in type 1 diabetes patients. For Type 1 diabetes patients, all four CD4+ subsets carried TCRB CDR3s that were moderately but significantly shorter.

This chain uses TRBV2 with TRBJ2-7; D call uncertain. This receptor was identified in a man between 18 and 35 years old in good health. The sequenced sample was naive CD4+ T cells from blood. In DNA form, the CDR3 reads TGTGCCAGCAGTCCCGCTACAGTGAGCTCCTACGAGCAGTACTTC. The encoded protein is CASSPATVSSYEQYF.